This T cell receptor beta chain was documented in a study of T cells in Graves' hyperthyroidism and ophthalmopathy. Turning to the study itself: Before any treatment, at initial diagnosis, peripheral blood was collected. Notes on the study in general: Ophthalmopathy was model-predicted a median about six months pre-onset. Blood also carried most thyroid clonotypes expanded above 0.001.

Authors of the study amplified TCR beta CDR3 regions from RNA transcripts. HTBI primers were used for first-round RT-PCR of the TCR CDR3. TCRdb processed the multiplex PCR reads anew with MiXCR; each CDR3 protein has one entry. The sample consists of over 250,000 distinct CDR3 sequences, less than 30% of them appearing once. This clonotype was recorded at least ten times. Its antigen is still unknown. Sequenced input: blood. The receptor comes from a man aged 40-49 years with Graves' hyperthyroidism that later progressed to Graves' ophthalmopathy.

CDR3 DNA sequence: TGTGCCAGCAGTCGTAATGTTTTGGGGGGAATGAACACTGAAGCTTTCTTT. Protein sequence: CASSRNVLGGMNTEAFF. The rearrangement uses TRBV27 and TRBJ1-1, with TRBD1 as a possible D gene (5 bases). CDR1 MNHEY and CDR2 SMNVEV come from the germline V gene (reference sequence). This CDR3 is built from 17 residues. V lost 5 bases and J lost 0, with 19 bases in between.